The 6 T cell receptor beta chains reported below all come from one sample, sequenced in a study of T-cell reconstitution after alpha-beta-depleted transplantation in children. A library of TCRbeta sequences, prepared with unique molecular identifiers, was generated. TCRdb passed the PCR reads through MiXCR, listing each CDR3 protein once. In the table there are about a million distinct CDR3 sequences, under 30% of which are singletons. The sample was PBMCs, mostly from graft donor cells, taken 360 days after TCRalphabeta/CD19-depleted stem cell transplant. These receptors were taken from a boy in the first two years of life who had a stem cell transplant for SCID, so the T cells may come from the graft donor.

This clonotype came up a few times. Here the CDR3 DNA reads TGCGCCAGCAGCCAAGATCTCCCTACAGGGCGGACTGAAGCTTTCTTT. This translates into CASSQDLPTGRTEAFF. The chain is built from TRBV4-1 and TRBJ1-1; tentative D call: TRBD1 (6 bases). The germline V gene encodes CDR1 MGHRA and CDR2 YSYEKL. V was trimmed by 0 bases and J by 5 bases, leaving 16 bases between them. The CDR3 spans 16 residues.

This clonotype occurred a few times. J is TRBJ2-7 and V is TRBV9; D might be TRBD2 (7 bases). This CDR3 is built from 15 residues. Germline assignment: CDR1 SGDLS and CDR2 YYNGEE. V dropped 2 bases and J dropped 4 bases, with 16 bases sitting between them. The chain's CDR3 is CASSVRVGGPYEQYF. The CDR3 nucleotides read TGTGCCAGCAGCGTTCGGGTGGGGGGGCCTTACGAGCAGTACTTC.

The V and J genes are TRBV5-1 and TRBJ1-4; TRBD1 might be the D (6 bases). The CDR3 is 14 residues long. With 5 bases removed from V and 1 base from J, the gap between germline ends came to 9 bases. The germline gives CDR1 SGHRS, CDR2 YFSETQ. The CDR3 loop is CASRGQKTNEKLFF. Written as DNA, the CDR3 is TGCGCCAGCAGGGGACAAAAAACTAATGAAAAACTGTTTTTT. Filled out from reference TRBV5-1 and TRBJ1-4, the complete variable domain reads KAGVTQTPRYLIKTRGQQVTLSCSPISGHRSVSWYQQTPGQGLQFLFEYFSETQRNKGNFPGRFSGRQFSNSRSEMNVSTLELGDSALYLCASRGQKTNEKLFFGSGTQLSVL.

V usage is TRBV12-3 or TRBV12-4 and J usage is TRBJ2-7, with a tentative D call TRBD1 (5 bases). V lost 2 bases to trimming and J lost 0 bases, with 8 bases between them. This CDR3 spans 14 amino acids. The CDR3 reads CASSLSDISYEQYF. CDR3 coding DNA: TGTGCCAGCAGTTTATCGGACATCTCCTACGAGCAGTACTTC.

The chain employs TRBV6-1 and TRBJ2-7, with 7 nucleotides matching TRBD1. V gave up 6 bases and J gave up 2 bases; unmatched junction bases: 10. The CDR3 has 15 residues. Per the germline V gene, CDR1 is MNHNS and CDR2 is SASEGT. CDR3 in DNA: TGTGCCAGCAGCCCCAGACAGGGAACCCCCTACGAGCAGTACTTC. This translates into CASSPRQGTPYEQYF.

This clonotype has just a few counts. The gene calls are TRBV28 and TRBJ2-1, with D possibly matching TRBD1 (6 bases). V lost 4 bases and J lost 3, with 16 bases in between. Germline CDR1 and CDR2: MDHEN and SYDVKM. The CDR3 runs 16 residues. CDR3 DNA: TGTGCCAGCAGTTCTCAAGAGGACAGAATCTACAATGAGCAGTTCTTC. This sequence encodes CASSSQEDRIYNEQFF. Drawing the rest from reference TRBV28 and TRBJ2-1, the complete variable domain is DVKVTQSSRYLVKRTGEKVFLECVQDMDHENMFWYRQDPGLGLRLIYFSYDVKMKEKGDIPEGYSVSREKKERFSLILESASTNQTSMYLCASSSQEDRIYNEQFFGPGTRLTVL.